This T cell receptor (beta chain) was obtained from a study of blood T cell repertoires in COVID-19. Authors' data handling: Reference gene primer amplification gave estimated nucleated cell counts. Libraries were prepared by immunoSEQ multiplex PCR; TCRdb keeps only in-frame clonotypes and omits some of them. Clone size and the V and J calls come from that table; the DNA yielded D and trimming. The profile shows around 250,000 clones, roughly 80% of them singletons. The CDR3 contains 14 residues. Germline V lookup: CDR1 MNHEY, CDR2 SVGEGT. V dropped 6 bases and J dropped 9 bases, with 18 bases sitting between them. This clone was detected only once.

The material sequenced was peripheral blood. The chain is built from TRBV6-2 or TRBV6-3 and TRBJ2-1; the D gene is possibly TRBD2 (6 bases). The receptor's source is a woman in her late teens or twenties with acute or convalescent COVID-19. The CDR3 bases are TGTGCCAGCAGCCAAGATTTACTAGCTCCTGAGCAGTTCTTC. This codes for CASSQDLLAPEQFF.